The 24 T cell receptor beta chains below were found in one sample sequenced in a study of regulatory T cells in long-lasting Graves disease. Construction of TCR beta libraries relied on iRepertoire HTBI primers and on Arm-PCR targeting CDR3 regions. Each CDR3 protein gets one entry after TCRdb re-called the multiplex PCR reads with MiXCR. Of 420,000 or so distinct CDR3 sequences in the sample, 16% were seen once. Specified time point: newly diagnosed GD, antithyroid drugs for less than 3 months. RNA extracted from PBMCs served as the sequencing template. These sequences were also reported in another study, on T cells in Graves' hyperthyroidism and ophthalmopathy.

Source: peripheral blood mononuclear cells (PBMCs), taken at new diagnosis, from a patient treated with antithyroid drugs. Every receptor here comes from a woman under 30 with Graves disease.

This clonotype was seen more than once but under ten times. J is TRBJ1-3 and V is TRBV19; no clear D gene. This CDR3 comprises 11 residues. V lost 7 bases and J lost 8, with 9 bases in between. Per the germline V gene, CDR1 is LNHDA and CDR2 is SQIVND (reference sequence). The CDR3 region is CASTLGDTIYF. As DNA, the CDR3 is TGTGCCAGTACCCTGGGAGACACCATATATTTT.

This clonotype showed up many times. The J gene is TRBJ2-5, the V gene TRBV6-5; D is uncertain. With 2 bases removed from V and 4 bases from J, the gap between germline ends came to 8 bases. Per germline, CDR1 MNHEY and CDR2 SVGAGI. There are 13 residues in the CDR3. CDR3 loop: CASSYKGRETQYF. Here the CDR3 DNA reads TGTGCCAGCAGTTACAAGGGTCGAGAGACCCAGTACTTC.

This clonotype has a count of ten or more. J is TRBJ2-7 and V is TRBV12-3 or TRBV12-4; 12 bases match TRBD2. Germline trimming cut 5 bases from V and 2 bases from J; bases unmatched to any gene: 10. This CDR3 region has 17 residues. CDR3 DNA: TGTGCCAGCAGTCCAACCCCGCTAGCGGGAGGGCCCTACGAGCAGTACTTC. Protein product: CASSPTPLAGGPYEQYF.

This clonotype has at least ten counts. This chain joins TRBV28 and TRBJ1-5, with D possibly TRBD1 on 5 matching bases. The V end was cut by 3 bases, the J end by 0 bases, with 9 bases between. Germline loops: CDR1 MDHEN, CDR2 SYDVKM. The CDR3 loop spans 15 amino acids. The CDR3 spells CASSFLGASNQPQHF. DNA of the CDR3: TGTGCCAGCAGTTTCCTCGGGGCTAGCAATCAGCCCCAGCATTTT. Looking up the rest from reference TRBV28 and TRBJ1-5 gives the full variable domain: DVKVTQSSRYLVKRTGEKVFLECVQDMDHENMFWYRQDPGLGLRLIYFSYDVKMKEKGDIPEGYSVSREKKERFSLILESASTNQTSMYLCASSFLGASNQPQHFGDGTRLSIL.

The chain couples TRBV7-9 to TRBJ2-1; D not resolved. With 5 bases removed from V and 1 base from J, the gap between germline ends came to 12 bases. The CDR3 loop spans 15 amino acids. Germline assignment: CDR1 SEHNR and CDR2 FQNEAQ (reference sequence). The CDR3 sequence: CASSHRLLSYNEQFF. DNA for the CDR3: TGTGCCAGCAGCCACCGACTGCTTTCCTACAATGAGCAGTTCTTC.

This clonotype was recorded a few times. CDR3 loop: CASSYRTSGITGELFF. CDR3 nucleotides: TGTGCCAGCAGCTACCGGACTAGCGGGATAACCGGGGAGCTGTTTTTT. The chain recombines TRBV7-2 with TRBJ2-2, with TRBD2 matching 12 bases. The CDR3 spans 16 residues. With V trimmed by 4 bases and J by 5 bases, 5 bases remained unmatched. Germline V CDR1 and CDR2: SGHTA, FQGNSA.

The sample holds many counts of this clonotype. CDR3 region: CASTDPGGHPYEQYF. CDR3 bases: TGTGCCAGCACCGACCCGGGGGGACACCCCTACGAGCAGTACTTC. The genes are TRBV28 and TRBJ2-7; TRBD2 might be the D (7 bases). The CDR3 has 15 amino acids. Germline V gene data show CDR1 as MDHEN and CDR2 as SYDVKM. V was shortened by 7 bases and J by 2 bases, with 18 bases between the two germline ends.

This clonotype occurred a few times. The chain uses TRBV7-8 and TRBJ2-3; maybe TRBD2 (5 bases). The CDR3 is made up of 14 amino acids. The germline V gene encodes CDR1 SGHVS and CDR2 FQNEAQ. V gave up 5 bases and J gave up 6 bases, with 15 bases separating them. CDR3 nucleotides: TGTGCCAGCAGCGCCGGAGGCGGGTTGGATACGCAGTATTTT. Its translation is CASSAGGGLDTQYF.

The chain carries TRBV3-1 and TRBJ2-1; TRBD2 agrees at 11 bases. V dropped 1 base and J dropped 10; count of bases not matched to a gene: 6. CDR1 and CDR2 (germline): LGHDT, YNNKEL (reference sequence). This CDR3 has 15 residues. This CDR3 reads CASSQVTSGRGEQFF. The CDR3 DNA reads TGTGCCAGCAGCCAAGTAACTAGCGGGAGAGGGGAGCAGTTCTTC.

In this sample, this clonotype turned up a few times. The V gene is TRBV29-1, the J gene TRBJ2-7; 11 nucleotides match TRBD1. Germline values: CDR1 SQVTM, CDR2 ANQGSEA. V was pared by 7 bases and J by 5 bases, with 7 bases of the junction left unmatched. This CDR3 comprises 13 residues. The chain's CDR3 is CSAGQGDGNEQYF. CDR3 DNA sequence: TGCAGCGCGGGACAGGGGGACGGAAACGAGCAGTACTTC.

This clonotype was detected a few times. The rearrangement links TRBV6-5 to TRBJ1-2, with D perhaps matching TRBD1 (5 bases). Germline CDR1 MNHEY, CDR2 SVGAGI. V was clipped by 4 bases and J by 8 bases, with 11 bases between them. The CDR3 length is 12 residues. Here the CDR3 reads CASSSPGMGYTF. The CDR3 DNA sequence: TGTGCCAGCAGTTCCCCAGGGATGGGCTACACCTTC.

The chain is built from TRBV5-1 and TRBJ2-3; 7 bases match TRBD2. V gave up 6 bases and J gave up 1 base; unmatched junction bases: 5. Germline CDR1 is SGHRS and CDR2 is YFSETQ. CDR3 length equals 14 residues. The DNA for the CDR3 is TGCGCCAGCACCGCGGGAGTCGGCACAGATACGCAGTATTTT. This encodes CASTAGVGTDTQYF.

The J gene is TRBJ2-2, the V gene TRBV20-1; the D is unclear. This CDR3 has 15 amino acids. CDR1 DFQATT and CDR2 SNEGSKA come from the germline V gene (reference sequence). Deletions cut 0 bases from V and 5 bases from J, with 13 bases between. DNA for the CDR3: TGCAGTGCTAGAGATCCACTGATAGTAACCGGGGAGCTGTTTTTT. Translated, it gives CSARDPLIVTGELFF.

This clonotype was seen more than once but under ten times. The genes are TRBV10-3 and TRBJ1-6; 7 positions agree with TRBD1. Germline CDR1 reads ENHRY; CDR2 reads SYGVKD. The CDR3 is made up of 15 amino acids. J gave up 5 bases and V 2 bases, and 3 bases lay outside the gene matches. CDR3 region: CAISERGTDNSPLHF. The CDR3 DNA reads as TGTGCCATCAGTGAGAGAGGGACAGATAATTCACCCCTCCACTTT.

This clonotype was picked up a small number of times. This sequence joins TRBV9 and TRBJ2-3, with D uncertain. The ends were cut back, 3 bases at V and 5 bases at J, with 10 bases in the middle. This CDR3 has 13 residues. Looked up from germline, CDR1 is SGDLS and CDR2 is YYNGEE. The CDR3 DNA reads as TGTGCCAGCAGCGCCGACTCGAAAGATACGCAGTATTTT. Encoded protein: CASSADSKDTQYF.

The CDR3 region is CASSRSALYEQYF. CDR3 nucleotide sequence: TGTGCCAGCTCACGCAGTGCCCTTTACGAGCAGTACTTC. The chain employs TRBV18 and TRBJ2-7; no firm D call. Per the germline V gene, CDR1 is KGHSH and CDR2 is LQKENI. Trimming shortened V by 4 bases and J by 4 bases, and 11 bases separated the two germline ends. The CDR3 has 13 amino acids. The full variable domain, in which reference TRBV18 and TRBJ2-7 provide the parts outside the CDR3, is NAGVMQNPRHLVRRRGQEARLRCSPMKGHSHVYWYRQLPEEGLKFMVYLQKENIIDESGMPKERFSAEFPKEGPSILRIQQVVRGDSAAYFCASSRSALYEQYFGPGTRLTVT.

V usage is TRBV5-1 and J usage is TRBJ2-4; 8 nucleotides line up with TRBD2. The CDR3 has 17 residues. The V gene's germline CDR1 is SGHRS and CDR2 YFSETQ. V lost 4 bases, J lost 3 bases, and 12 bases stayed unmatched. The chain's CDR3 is CASSLFRLARIKNIQYF. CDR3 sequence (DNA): TGCGCCAGCAGCCTATTCCGACTAGCGAGGATCAAAAACATTCAGTACTTC.

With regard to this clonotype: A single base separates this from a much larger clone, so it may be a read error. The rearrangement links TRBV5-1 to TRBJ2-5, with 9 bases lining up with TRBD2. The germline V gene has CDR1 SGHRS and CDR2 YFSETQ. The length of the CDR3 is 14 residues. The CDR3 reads CASSLTSGVESQYF. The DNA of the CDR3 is TGCGCCAGCAGCCTGACTAGCGGAGTAGAGAGCCAGTACTTC.

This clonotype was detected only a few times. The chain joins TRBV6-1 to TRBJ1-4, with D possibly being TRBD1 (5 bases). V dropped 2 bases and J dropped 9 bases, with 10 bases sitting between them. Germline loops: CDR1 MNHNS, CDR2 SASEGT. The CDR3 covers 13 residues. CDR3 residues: CASSELTGKKLFF. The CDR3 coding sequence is TGTGCCAGCAGTGAATTAACAGGAAAAAAACTGTTTTTT.

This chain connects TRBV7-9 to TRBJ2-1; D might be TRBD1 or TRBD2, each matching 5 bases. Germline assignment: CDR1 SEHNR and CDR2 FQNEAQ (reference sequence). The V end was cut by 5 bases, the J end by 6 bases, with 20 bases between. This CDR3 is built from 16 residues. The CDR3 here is CASSRGSDKTTNEQFF. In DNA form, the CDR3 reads TGTGCCAGCAGCCGAGGGTCGGACAAGACAACCAATGAGCAGTTCTTC.

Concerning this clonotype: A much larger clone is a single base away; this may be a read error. The CDR3 sequence is CASSLLAGALNEQYF. The CDR3 nucleotides are TGTGCCAGCAGCCTCCTAGCGGGAGCCCTCAATGAGCAGTACTTC. The chain combines TRBV28 with TRBJ2-7; 10 bases map to TRBD2. The CDR3 is 15 amino acids. The germline V gene has CDR1 MDHEN and CDR2 SYDVKM. V lost 6 bases and J lost 7; bases outside the gene matches: 12.

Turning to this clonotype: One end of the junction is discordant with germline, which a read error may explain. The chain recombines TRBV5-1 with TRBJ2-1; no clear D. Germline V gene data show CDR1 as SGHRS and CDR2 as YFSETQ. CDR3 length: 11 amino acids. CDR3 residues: CASSFAYEQFF. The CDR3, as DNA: TGTGCCAGCAGCTTCGCCTACGAGCAGTTCTTC.

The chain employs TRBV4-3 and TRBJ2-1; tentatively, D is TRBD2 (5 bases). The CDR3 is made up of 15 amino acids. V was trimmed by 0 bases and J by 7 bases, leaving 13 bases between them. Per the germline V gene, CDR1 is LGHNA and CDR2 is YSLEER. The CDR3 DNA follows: TGCGCCAGCAGCCAAGATGAAGGACTCGCAAATGAGCAGTTCTTC. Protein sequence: CASSQDEGLANEQFF.

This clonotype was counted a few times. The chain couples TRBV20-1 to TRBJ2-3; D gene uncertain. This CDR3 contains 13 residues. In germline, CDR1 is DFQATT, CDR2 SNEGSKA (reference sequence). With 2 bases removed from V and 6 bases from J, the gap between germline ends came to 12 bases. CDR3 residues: CSARPGLSDTQYF. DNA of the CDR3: TGCAGTGCTAGACCGGGCCTCTCCGATACGCAGTATTTT.